Listed below are T cell receptor beta chains from one sample, sequenced in a study of graft-versus-host responses after intestinal transplantation. The antigens of these receptors remain unknown. Repertoires were generated with immunoSEQ multiplex PCR, while TCRdb's copy carries only in-frame clones and drops some. The sample has 50,000 to 75,000 clones, 90% to 95% seen once. Sequencing was performed on unstimulated CD4+ T cells sorted from spleen or lymph node cells, taken before transplant. The receptors shown here come from a human donor who was the organ donor for an intestinal transplant. The CDR3 runs from the conserved cysteine through the conserved F or W.

V gene,J gene,CDR3 protein
TRBV19,TRBJ1-2,CASFAPGQGYGYTF
TRBV19,TRBJ2-2,CASSIRGLAVDGELFF
TRBV15,TRBJ1-2,CATSPRGRAHTF
TRBV18,TRBJ1-2,CASSSGPYYYGYTF
TRBV4-3,TRBJ1-3,CASSQDHQILSGNTIYF
TRBV6-5,TRBJ1-5,CASNWGGQPQHF
TRBV2,TRBJ1-5,CASSGTGGYQPQHF
TRBV4-3,TRBJ1-2,CASSQEANRGGYTF
TRBV5-1,TRBJ1-4,CASSLAGGNEKLFF
TRBV5-6,TRBJ1-1,CASSLRRITNTEAFF